Given below is one TCR beta chain in context. Its antigen is not known. No DNA is shown, since the ends of the CDR3 on it are uncertain; the CDR3 is the one TCRdb lists. This entry comes from a study of human thymus T cells. Study-level findings and limits: There appeared to be biased usage of V and J genes in thymic and blood repertoires. A high degree of thymic repertoire overlap among unrelated individuals was reported in related research.

Using immunoSEQ multiplex PCR, the repertoire was profiled, and TCRdb retains in-frame clones only, with some absent. The top ten hold around 0.025% of the sample, which has roughly 120,000 clones, just under 95% seen once. The CDR3 sequence runs 12 residues, both termini included. Per the germline V gene, CDR1 is SGHTA and CDR2 is FQGNSA. Thymus was obtained from resections taken during corrective heart surgery. Among the donors, all were healthy Finnish infants having corrective surgery for congenital heart defects. The source material was thymus tissue. This TCR came from a boy in the first two years of life with a congenital heart defect but otherwise immunologically healthy. The V gene is TRBV7-2, the J gene TRBJ1-1. The CDR3 sequence is CASSLVGRGTFF.